The source of this TCR beta chain is a study of blood T cell repertoires in COVID-19. Overall study context: There were acute and convalescent COVID-19 samples, and they came from the United States, Italy and Spain. T cells, B-cell-depleted T cells, or PBMCs provided the cDNA or gDNA that served as material.

CDR3 length equals 16 residues. Germline-derived CDR1 and CDR2 are MNHEY and SVGAGI. The V gene end was trimmed by 4 bases and the J gene end by 2 bases; junction bases not matched to a gene: 6. Using immunoSEQ multiplex PCR, the repertoire was profiled, and TCRdb retains in-frame clones only, with some absent. Among approximately 210,000 clones listed, more than 80% were seen once. Recruits, aged about 18 to 100 years, lived in around 24 US areas. Cohorts were determined from participant-reported clinical history. The chain links TRBV6-5 to TRBJ2-1; 9 nucleotides line up with TRBD2. The sequenced sample consisted of PBMCs or T cells enriched from blood (not recorded which). This TCR was sampled from a woman between 18 and 30 years old who had recovered from COVID-19. As DNA, the CDR3 is TGTGCCAGCAGTTTGTCAGCGGGGGGAACCTACAATGAGCAGTTCTTC. This translates into CASSLSAGGTYNEQFF.